What follows is one T cell receptor beta chain and its context. This sample was included in a study of T cell changes during pregnancy in multiple sclerosis. Libraries were prepared by immunoSEQ multiplex PCR; TCRdb keeps only in-frame clonotypes and omits some of them. The top ten hold approximately 0.5% of the sample, which has tens of thousands of clones, about 88% seen once. This CDR3 contains 11 residues. Germline CDR1 reads SNHLY; CDR2 reads FYNNEI. The V gene lost 6 bases and the J gene lost 11 bases, with 13 bases spanning the gap. The rearrangement uses TRBV2 and TRBJ1-1; D is perhaps TRBD1 (6 bases). The receptor's source is a female donor with multiple sclerosis, enrolled in a pregnancy study. Sequenced here: CD4+ T cells from peripheral blood mononuclear cells, sampled in the first trimester of pregnancy. In DNA form, the CDR3 reads TGTGCCAGCAGGCTAGCTAGGGGGGCTTTCTTT. This encodes CASRLARGAFF.